This is a list of T cell receptor beta chains from one sample in a study of T cell responses to AZD1222 COVID-19 vaccine. The repertoire was sequenced with immunoSEQ multiplex PCR; TCRdb's copy has only in-frame clones and lacks some. The sample shows 150,000 to 200,000 clones, more than 75% of them seen only once. The starting material was peripheral blood, obtained 28 days after the second AZD1222 dose. These receptors were taken from an adult who received the AZD1222 COVID-19 vaccine. Both conserved end residues are part of each CDR3. A D gene is named only where the DNA matches it firmly. The size entry is marked missing in some rows and otherwise reads once, few, many or a size class.

v_gene,j_gene,abundance,d_gene,CDR3nt,CDR3aa
TRBV6-5,TRBJ1-6,.,.,TGTGCCAGCAGTAGGACAGTTGGAAATTCACCCCTCCACTTT,CASSRTVGNSPLHF
TRBV5-1,TRBJ2-1,.,TRBD2,TGCGCCAGCAGCTCCCAAGGACTAGCGGGTAACTACAATGAGCAGTTCTTC,CASSSQGLAGNYNEQFF
TRBV18,TRBJ2-7,.,.,TGTGCCAGCTCACCCGGCGACAGAAGGTTCGAGCAGTACTTC,CASSPGDRRFEQYF
TRBV7-8,TRBJ2-1,.,TRBD1,TGTGCCAGCAGTGTAAACAGGGGTTGGAATGAGCAGTTCTTC,CASSVNRGWNEQFF
TRBV7-9,TRBJ2-2,.,.,TGTGCCAGCAGCGCGGACGGGTACACCGGGGAGCTGTTTTTT,CASSADGYTGELFF
TRBV2,TRBJ2-1,.,TRBD2,TGTGCCAGCAGAGCCACTAGCGGGAGTTACTATGAGCAGTTCTTC,CASRATSGSYYEQFF
TRBV18,TRBJ2-5,.,TRBD2,TGTGCCAGCTCACCCCGCGGACTAGCGGGGAGGGGAGAGACCCAGTACTTC,CASSPRGLAGRGETQYF
TRBV11-3,TRBJ2-1,.,.,TGTGCCAGCAGCTTAGCCCCACCGCGGGAGCAGTTCTTC,CASSLAPPREQFF
TRBV19,TRBJ1-1,.,TRBD1,TGTGCCAGTAGTGCCGGGACAGGCTACACTGAAGCTTTCTTT,CASSAGTGYTEAFF
TRBV28,TRBJ2-7,.,TRBD2,TGTGCCAGCAGCTTTAGCGGGAGTTCTTACGAGCAGTACTTC,CASSFSGSSYEQYF
TRBV6-2/TRBV6-3,TRBJ2-7,.,TRBD2,TGTGCCAGCAGTTCTTTGACTAGCGGGAGTAAGTACGAGCAGTACTTC,CASSSLTSGSKYEQYF
TRBV7-9,TRBJ2-1,.,.,TGTGCCAGCAGCTTGGACATAGGGAATGAGCAGTTCTTC,CASSLDIGNEQFF
TRBV7-2,TRBJ2-7,.,TRBD2,TGTGCCAGCAGCTTAGAACTAGCGGGAGCTCTCTACGAGCAGTACTTC,CASSLELAGALYEQYF
TRBV5-1,TRBJ2-2,once,.,TGCGCCAGCACCCCTACCGGCTCTAGCCCAACCGGGGAGCTGTTTTTT,CASTPTGSSPTGELFF
TRBV7-2,TRBJ2-7,.,TRBD2,TGTGCCAGCAGCTTAGTGGGACTAGCGGGAGGGAGCACCTACGAGCAGTACTTC,CASSLVGLAGGSTYEQYF
TRBV6-2/TRBV6-3,TRBJ2-7,.,.,TGTGCCAGCAGTTACGTGGAGTCAGCGTCCTACGAGCAGTACTTC,CASSYVESASYEQYF
TRBV6-5,TRBJ1-2,once,.,TGTGCCAGCAGTTACCAGGGAGTTGGCTATGGCTACACCTTC,CASSYQGVGYGYTF
TRBV6-5,TRBJ2-7,once,.,TGTGCCAGCAGGGGCTTAAAACCATCCGAGCAGTACTTC,CASRGLKPSEQYF
TRBV30,TRBJ1-4,.,.,TGTGCCTGGAGACCCCTTCTCTTAAATGAAAAACTGTTTTTT,CAWRPLLLNEKLFF
TRBV23-1,TRBJ1-5,.,.,TGCGCCAGCAGTCAATCCCCGACCCAGCATTTT,CASSQSPTQHF
TRBV24-1,TRBJ2-5,.,TRBD1,TGTGCCACCTCCGGCAGGGGGATACAAGAGACCCAGTACTTC,CATSGRGIQETQYF
TRBV5-6,TRBJ1-2,.,.,TGTGCCAGCATCGTTGTGCGGGGAAACTATGGCTACACCTTC,CASIVVRGNYGYTF
TRBV19,TRBJ1-6,few,TRBD1,TGTGCCAGTAGCTCCGGGACAGGGCTAGGTGATTCACCCCTCCACTTT,CASSSGTGLGDSPLHF
TRBV7-3,TRBJ2-2,.,.,TGTGCCAGCAGCCCCCGGGCGAACACCGGGGAGCTGTTTTTT,CASSPRANTGELFF
TRBV4-1,TRBJ1-3,.,TRBD1,TGCGCCAGCAGCCAAGAATTGGGACAGGGGAATAGAAACACCATATATTTT,CASSQELGQGNRNTIYF
TRBV30,TRBJ1-6,once,.,TGTGCCTGGAGTGTACGGAAAGGGCCAAATTCACCCCTCCACTTT,CAWSVRKGPNSPLHF
TRBV30,TRBJ2-6,few,.,TGTGCCTTCGAGGGCCCCTCTGGGGCCAACGTCCTGACTTTC,CAFEGPSGANVLTF
TRBV7-2,TRBJ1-5,.,.,TGTGCCAGCAGCCCGTTAGCTAGGGGTTTTCAGCCCCAGCATTTT,CASSPLARGFQPQHF
TRBV5-8,TRBJ2-7,.,.,TGTGCCACCACCCTCCAGCTATACGAGCAGTACTTC,CATTLQLYEQYF
TRBV19,TRBJ1-1,few,.,TGTGCCAGTAGTAAGGGCCGAAACACTGAAGCTTTCTTT,CASSKGRNTEAFF
TRBV6-2/TRBV6-3,TRBJ2-5,.,.,TGTGCCAGCAGCCCTTCGGGGGCCGGGACCCAGTACTTC,CASSPSGAGTQYF
TRBV6-6,TRBJ2-3,.,.,TGTGCCAGCAGCCGAACTAGCACAGATACGCAGTATTTT,CASSRTSTDTQYF
TRBV6-2/TRBV6-3,TRBJ2-7,.,.,TGTGCCAGCAGTTCCCCGACTGAATACTCCTACGAGCAGTACTTC,CASSSPTEYSYEQYF
TRBV28,TRBJ2-7,.,.,TGTGCCAGCAGTTTGGGGAGCAGTGGATACGAGCAGTACTTC,CASSLGSSGYEQYF
TRBV3-1/TRBV3-2,TRBJ2-1,.,TRBD2,TGTGCCAGCAGCCAAGGGGGGACTAGAAGAGACGAGCAGTTCTTC,CASSQGGTRRDEQFF
TRBV9,TRBJ2-1,.,TRBD2,TGTGCCAGCAGCGTAGCCCTGACTAGCGGGGGGAATGAGCAGTTCTTC,CASSVALTSGGNEQFF
TRBV6-2/TRBV6-3,TRBJ2-3,.,TRBD2,TGTGCCAGCAGTTACTCGAAGGGACTAGCGGGACCAGATACGCAGTATTTT,CASSYSKGLAGPDTQYF
TRBV7-9,TRBJ2-2,.,.,TGTGCCAGCAGCCTTCCCAGCGCCAGAACCGGCGGGGAGCTGTTTTTT,CASSLPSARTGGELFF
TRBV4-1,TRBJ2-3,.,TRBD1,TGCGCCAGCAGCCAAGGGGGGCAGGGGGCAGATACGCAGTATTTT,CASSQGGQGADTQYF
TRBV7-9,TRBJ1-1,.,.,TGTGCCAGCAGCTTAGGGGGGGTTAAGACTAGGACTGAAGCTTTCTTT,CASSLGGVKTRTEAFF
TRBV27,TRBJ2-1,.,TRBD2,TGTGCCAGCAGGGTGCGGGAGGCCTACAATGAGCAGTTCTTC,CASRVREAYNEQFF
TRBV1,TRBJ2-7,.,.,TGCACCAGCAGCCATGCCCGGACTAGCGGATACTACGAGCAGTACTTC,CTSSHARTSGYYEQYF
TRBV19,TRBJ2-4,.,.,TGTGCCAGTAGCAGGGTTCCGAGCAACATTCAGTACTTC,CASSRVPSNIQYF
TRBV2,TRBJ2-7,.,.,TGTGCCAGCAGGGGCATCGGGGCCCAGTACTTC,CASRGIGAQYF
TRBV4-3,TRBJ2-5,.,.,TGCGCCAGCAGCCAAGGAACGAACGGCGCAGGGGCCCAGTACTTC,CASSQGTNGAGAQYF
TRBV11-2,TRBJ2-2,.,.,TGTGCCAGCAGCTCGGCTTTTACGGGAGACACCGGGGAGCTGTTTTTT,CASSSAFTGDTGELFF